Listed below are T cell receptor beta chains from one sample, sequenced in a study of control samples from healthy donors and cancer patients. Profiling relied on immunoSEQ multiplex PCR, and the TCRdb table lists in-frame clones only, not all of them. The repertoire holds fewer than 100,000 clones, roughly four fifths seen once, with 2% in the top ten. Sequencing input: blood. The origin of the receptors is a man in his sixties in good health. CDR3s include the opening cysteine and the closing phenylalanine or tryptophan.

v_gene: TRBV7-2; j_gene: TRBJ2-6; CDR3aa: CASRADRGLYSGANVLTF
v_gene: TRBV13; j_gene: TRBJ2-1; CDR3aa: CASSSGQGTYNEQFF
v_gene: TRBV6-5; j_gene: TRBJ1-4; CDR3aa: CASSNSRTVRGKLFF
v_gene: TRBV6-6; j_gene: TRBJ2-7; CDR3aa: CASRTEIGGREQYF
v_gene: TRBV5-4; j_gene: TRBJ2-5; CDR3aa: CASSPGQGGETQYF
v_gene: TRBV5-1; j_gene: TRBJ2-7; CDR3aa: CASSSARAYEQYF
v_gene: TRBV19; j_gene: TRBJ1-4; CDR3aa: CASSPMATNEKLFF
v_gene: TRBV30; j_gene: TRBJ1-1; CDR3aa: CAWSVGLPVHTEAFF
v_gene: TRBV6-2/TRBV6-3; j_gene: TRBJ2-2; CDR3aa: CASSSLVDANTGELFF
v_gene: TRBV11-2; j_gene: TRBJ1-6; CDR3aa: CASSLGGDRGSPLHF
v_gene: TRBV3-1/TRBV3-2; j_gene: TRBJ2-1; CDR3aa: CASSPIAGSSSYNEQFF
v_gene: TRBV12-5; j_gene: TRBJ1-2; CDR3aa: CASGLGSYRVGGYTF
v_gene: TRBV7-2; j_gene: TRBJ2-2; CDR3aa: CASSLTQNTGELFF
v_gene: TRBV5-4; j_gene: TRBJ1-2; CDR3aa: CASSLEGNSYGYTF
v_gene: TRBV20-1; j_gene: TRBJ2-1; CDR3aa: CSASPLAGSYNEQFF
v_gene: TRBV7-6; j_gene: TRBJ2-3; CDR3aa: CASSRRTGGTDTQYF
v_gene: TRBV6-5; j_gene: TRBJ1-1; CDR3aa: CASSYGENTEAFF
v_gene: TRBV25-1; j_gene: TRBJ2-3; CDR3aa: CASSGTGDSTDTQYF
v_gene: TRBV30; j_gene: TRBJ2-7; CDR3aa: CAWSVLTGAYEQYF
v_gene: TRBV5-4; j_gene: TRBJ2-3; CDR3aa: CASSLTQGATDTQYF
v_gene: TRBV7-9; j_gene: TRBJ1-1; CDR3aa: CASRQRTGQNTEAFF
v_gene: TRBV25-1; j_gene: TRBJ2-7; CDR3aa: CASSDKGERYF
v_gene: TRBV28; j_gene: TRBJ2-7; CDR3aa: CASSFPLSGRSDYEQYF
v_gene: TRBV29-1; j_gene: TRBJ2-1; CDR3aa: CSVRPRYMDNEQFF
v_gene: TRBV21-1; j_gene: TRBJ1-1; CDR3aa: CASRNGQGTIEAFF
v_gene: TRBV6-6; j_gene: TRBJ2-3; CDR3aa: CASTGGYADTQYF
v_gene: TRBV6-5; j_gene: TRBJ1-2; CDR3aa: CASGPGTGGHTF
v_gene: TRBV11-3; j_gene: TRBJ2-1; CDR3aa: CASSLPLFRIKTGEDEQFF
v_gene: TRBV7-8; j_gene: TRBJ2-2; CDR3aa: CASSRLTGGRGGELFF
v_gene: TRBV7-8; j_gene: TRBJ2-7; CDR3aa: CASSPGTSGRFYEQYF
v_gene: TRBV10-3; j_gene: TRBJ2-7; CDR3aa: CATRGGLGSYEQYF
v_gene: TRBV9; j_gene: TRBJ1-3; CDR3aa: CARSARGGQGAIPSGNTIYF
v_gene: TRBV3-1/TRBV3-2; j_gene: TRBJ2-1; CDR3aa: CASRRGQGVFF
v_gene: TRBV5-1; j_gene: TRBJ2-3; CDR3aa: CASSRGDVRGTDTQYF
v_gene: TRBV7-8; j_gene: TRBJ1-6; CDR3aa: CASSLGDQGPQSPLHF
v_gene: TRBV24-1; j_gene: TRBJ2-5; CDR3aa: CATSDLSFGRETQYF
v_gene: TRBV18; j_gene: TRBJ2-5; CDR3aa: CASSPSRVPEGTQYF
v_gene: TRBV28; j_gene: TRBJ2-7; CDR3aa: CASSFQGAASYEQYF
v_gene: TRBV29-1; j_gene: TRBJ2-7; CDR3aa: CSVGAMGYEQYF
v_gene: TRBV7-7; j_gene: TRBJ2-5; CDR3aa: CASSATGTRGETQYF
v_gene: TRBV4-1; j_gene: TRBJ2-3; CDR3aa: CASSQDPWQDTQYF
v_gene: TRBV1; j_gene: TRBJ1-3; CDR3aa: CTSSREDRGDSGNTIYF
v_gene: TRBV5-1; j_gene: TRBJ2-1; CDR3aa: CASSLSGGPGNEQFF
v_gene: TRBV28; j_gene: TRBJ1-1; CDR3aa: CASSPPSRGTEAFF
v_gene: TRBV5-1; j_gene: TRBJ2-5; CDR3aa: CASSLGAVQGGVETQYF
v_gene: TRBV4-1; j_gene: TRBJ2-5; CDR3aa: CASRRTGEETQYF
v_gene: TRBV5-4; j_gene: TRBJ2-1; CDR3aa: CASSLTGGAGNEQFF
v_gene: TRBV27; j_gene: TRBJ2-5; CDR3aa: CASSDRVRETQYF
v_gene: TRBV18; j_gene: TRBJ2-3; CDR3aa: CASSSTGGGTDTQYF
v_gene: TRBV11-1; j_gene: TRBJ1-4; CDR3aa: CASSLDGRANEKLFF
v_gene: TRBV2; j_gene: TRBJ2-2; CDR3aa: CASSERTSQTGELFF
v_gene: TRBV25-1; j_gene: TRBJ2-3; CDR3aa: CASSDSRLAGGSTDTQYF
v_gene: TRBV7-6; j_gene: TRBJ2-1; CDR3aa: CASSSSAYNEQFF
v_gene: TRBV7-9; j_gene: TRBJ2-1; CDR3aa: CASSLGSRGSSYNEQFF
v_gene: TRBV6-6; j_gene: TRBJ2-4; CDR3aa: CASGDRGKAAKNIQYF